A single sample is the source of the 7 T cell receptor beta chains below, sequenced in a study of T cells in Graves' hyperthyroidism and ophthalmopathy. TCR beta CDR3 region amplification was performed from RNA transcripts. In the first-round RT-PCR of the TCR CDR3, the HTBI primer set was used. TCRdb used MiXCR to reprocess the multiplex PCR reads, holding one entry per CDR3 protein. The table lists approximately 220,000 distinct CDR3 sequences, approximately 20% of them singletons. Material for sequencing was blood. Receptor source: a man in his forties with Graves' hyperthyroidism.

Ten or more counts support this clonotype. CDR3 amino acids: CASRLGAYNEQFF. CDR3 in DNA: TGTGCCAGCAGGCTGGGGGCGTACAATGAGCAGTTCTTC. V is TRBV12-3 or TRBV12-4 and J is TRBJ2-1, with D possibly being TRBD1 (6 bases). The ends were cut back, 6 bases at V and 4 bases at J, with 10 bases in the middle. The CDR3 totals 13 residues.

This clonotype has ten or more counts. The rearrangement joins TRBV5-1 to TRBJ1-1; possibly TRBD1 for D (6 bases). Per germline, CDR1 SGHRS and CDR2 YFSETQ. The germline V and J ends were trimmed by 4 bases and 8 bases, with 18 bases remaining between them. The CDR3 length is 14 residues. CDR3 amino acids: CASSPDSYGMEAFF. CDR3 sequence (DNA): TGCGCCAGCAGCCCGGACAGCTATGGGATGGAAGCTTTCTTT. The full variable domain, with the rest looked up from reference TRBV5-1 and TRBJ1-1, is KAGVTQTPRYLIKTRGQQVTLSCSPISGHRSVSWYQQTPGQGLQFLFEYFSETQRNKGNFPGRFSGRQFSNSRSEMNVSTLELGDSALYLCASSPDSYGMEAFFGQGTRLTVV.

This clonotype was picked up many times. V usage is TRBV5-5 and J usage is TRBJ1-5, with 9 bases aligning to TRBD1. The length of the CDR3 is 15 residues. Germline loops: CDR1 SGHKS, CDR2 YYEKEE (reference sequence). V gave up 4 bases and J gave up 5 bases; unmatched junction bases: 7. The CDR3 DNA reads TGTGCCAGCAGCAGCCCGGGACAGGGCCATCAGCCCCAGCATTTT. Translating it yields CASSSPGQGHQPQHF. The full variable domain, its missing parts supplied by reference TRBV5-5 and TRBJ1-5, is DAGVTQSPTHLIKTRGQQVTLRCSPISGHKSVSWYQQVLGQGPQFIFQYYEKEERGRGNFPDRFSARQFPNYSSELNVNALLLGDSALYLCASSSPGQGHQPQHFGDGTRLSIL.

This clonotype was counted only a few times. The chain is built from TRBV7-9 and TRBJ1-2, with unresolved D. Trimming took 3 bases from V and 3 from J, leaving 14 bases between them. Germline V gene sequence: CDR1 SEHNR, CDR2 FQNEAQ (reference sequence). The CDR3 spans 15 residues. Written as DNA, the CDR3 is TGTGCCAGCAGCTTGGGGAACCCATCTTACTATGGCTACACCTTC. This gives the protein CASSLGNPSYYGYTF.

The chain combines TRBV18 with TRBJ2-4; D uncertain. Germline CDR1 is KGHSH and CDR2 is LQKENI. The CDR3 loop spans 13 amino acids. Between the trimmed V and J ends, which lost 0 bases and 6 bases, there was a span of 6 bases. This chain's CDR3 is CASSPPSRNIQYF. The CDR3, as DNA: TGTGCCAGCTCACCACCTAGTCGAAACATTCAGTACTTC.

This clonotype appeared a few times. J is TRBJ1-6 and V is TRBV7-2, with D unresolved. The CDR3 loop spans 13 amino acids. V was clipped by 5 bases and J by 7 bases, with 9 bases between them. Germline V CDR1 and CDR2: SGHTA, FQGNSA. The CDR3 nucleotides are TGTGCCAGCAGCCCAGTCGGGAATTCACCCCTCCACTTT. Protein sequence: CASSPVGNSPLHF.

This clonotype was counted at least ten times. This chain joins TRBV2 and TRBJ1-5, with a weak D call TRBD1 (6 bases). This CDR3 has 14 residues. Germline CDR1 and CDR2: SNHLY and FYNNEI. V was cut by 5 bases and J by 7 bases, with 15 bases left in between. The CDR3 DNA is TGTGCCAGCAGTTTCGGCCAGGGGAGCCAGCCCCAGCATTTT. This gives the protein CASSFGQGSQPQHF.